This T cell receptor beta chain was retrieved from a study of sequential checkpoint blockade in melanoma. Study-level background: Randomization was 1:1 between first-line nivolumab→ipilimumab and ipilimumab→nivolumab. Matched biopsies came pretreatment and at week 13 for 20 to 25 patients. Broader study findings: For nivolumab-first patients, baseline tumor clonality was associated with response.

With regard to this clone: Its specificity is not known.

Treatment: randomized to nivolumab then ipilimumab (arm A) or the reverse (arm B). This CDR3 region has 13 residues. Unmatched junction bases numbered 6, after V lost 3 bases and J lost 8 bases. Germline V gene data show CDR1 as LNHDA and CDR2 as SQIVND (reference sequence). Data came from immunoSEQ multiplex PCR; TCRdb stores just in-frame clones and leaves some out. There are a few thousand clones in the sample; over 25% occur only once, and around 20% lies in the top ten. The J gene is TRBJ1-2, the V gene TRBV19, with 7 bases fitting TRBD1. This receptor was obtained from a human donor with melanoma. The sample in question was tumor tissue (inferred from file names), obtained from a patient given nivolumab and ipilimumab in sequence. Written as DNA, the CDR3 is TGTGCCAGTAGTATCGACAGGGTTGGCGGCTACACCTTC. Translating it yields CASSIDRVGGYTF.